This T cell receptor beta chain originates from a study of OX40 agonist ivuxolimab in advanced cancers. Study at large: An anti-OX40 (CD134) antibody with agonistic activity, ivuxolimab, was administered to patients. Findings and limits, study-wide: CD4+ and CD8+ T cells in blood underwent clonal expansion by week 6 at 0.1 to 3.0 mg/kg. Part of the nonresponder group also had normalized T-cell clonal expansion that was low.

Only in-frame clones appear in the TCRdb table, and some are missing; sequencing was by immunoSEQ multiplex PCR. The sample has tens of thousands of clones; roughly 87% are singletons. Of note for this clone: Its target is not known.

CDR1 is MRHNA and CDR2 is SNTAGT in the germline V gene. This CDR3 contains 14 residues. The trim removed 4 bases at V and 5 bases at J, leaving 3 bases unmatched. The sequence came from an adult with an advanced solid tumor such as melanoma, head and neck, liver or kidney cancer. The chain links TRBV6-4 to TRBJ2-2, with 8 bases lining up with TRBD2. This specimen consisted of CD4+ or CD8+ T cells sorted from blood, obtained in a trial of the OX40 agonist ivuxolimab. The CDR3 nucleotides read TGTGCCAGCAGTGGTGAGCGGGGGACCGGGGAGCTGTTTTTT. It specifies CASSGERGTGELFF.